This T cell receptor (beta chain) was recovered during a study of blood T cells in healthy people across ages. Study as a whole: About one barcoded beta molecule per two T cells was captured by template switching.

Comment on this clonotype: Its cognate antigen is unknown.

Germline V gene lookup returns CDR1 MNHNS and CDR2 SASEGT. The V segment lost 10 bases and the J segment 7 bases; nucleotides outside the gene matches: 15. This CDR3 spans 15 amino acids. With a J-beta primer mix and a sample-barcoded 5' primer, a second PCR ran roughly 6 to 11 cycles. From the 5' RACE reads, TCRdb called clonotypes with MiXCR, one entry per CDR3 protein. The table lists roughly 1,800,000 distinct CDR3 sequences, about 50% of them singletons. Study results and limitations: The study found more naive CD4+ cells and higher diversity in long-lived than aged donors. Changes seen in expanded clonotypes were possibly confounded by donor CMV status left unknown.

The specimen was blood. V gene TRBV6-1 combines with J gene TRBJ2-2, with 7 bases that match TRBD1. This receptor was taken from a middle-aged woman in good health. CDR3: CAMGLMTGRGGELFF. CDR3 coding DNA: TGTGCCATGGGGTTGATGACAGGGAGAGGCGGGGAGCTGTTTTTT.